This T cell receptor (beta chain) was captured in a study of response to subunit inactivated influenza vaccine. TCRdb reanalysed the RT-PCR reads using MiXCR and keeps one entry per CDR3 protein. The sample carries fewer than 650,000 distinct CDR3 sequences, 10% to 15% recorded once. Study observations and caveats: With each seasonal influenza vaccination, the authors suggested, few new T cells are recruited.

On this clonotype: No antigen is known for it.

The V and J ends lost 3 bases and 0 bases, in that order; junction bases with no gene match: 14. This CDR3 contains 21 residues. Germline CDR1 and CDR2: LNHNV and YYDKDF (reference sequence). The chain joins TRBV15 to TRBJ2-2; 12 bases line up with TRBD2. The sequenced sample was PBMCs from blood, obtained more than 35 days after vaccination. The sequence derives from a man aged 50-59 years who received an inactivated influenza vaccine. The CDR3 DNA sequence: TGTGCCACCAGCAGGAGGGTTCCGACTAGCGGGAGTTTAGCGAACACCGGGGAGCTGTTTTTT. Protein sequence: CATSRRVPTSGSLANTGELFF.